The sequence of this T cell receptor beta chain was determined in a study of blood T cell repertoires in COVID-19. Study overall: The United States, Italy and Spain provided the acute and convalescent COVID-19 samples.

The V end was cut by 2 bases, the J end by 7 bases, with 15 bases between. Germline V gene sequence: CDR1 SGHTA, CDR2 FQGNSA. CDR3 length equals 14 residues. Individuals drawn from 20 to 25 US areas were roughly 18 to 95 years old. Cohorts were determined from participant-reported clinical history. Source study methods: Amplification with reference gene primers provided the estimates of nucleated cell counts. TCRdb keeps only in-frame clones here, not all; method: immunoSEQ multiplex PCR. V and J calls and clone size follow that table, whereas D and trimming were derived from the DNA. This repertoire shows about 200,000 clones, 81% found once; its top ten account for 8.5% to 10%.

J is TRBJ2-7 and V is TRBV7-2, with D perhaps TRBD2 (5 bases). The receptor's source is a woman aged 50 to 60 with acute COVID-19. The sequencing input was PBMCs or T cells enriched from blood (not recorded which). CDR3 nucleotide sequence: TGTGCCAGCAGCTTACCCAACCCCGGCGGGGAGCAGTACTTC. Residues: CASSLPNPGGEQYF. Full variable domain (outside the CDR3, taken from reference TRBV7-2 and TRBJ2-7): GAGVSQSPSNKVTEKGKDVELRCDPISGHTALYWYRQSLGQGLEFLIYFQGNSAPDKSGLPSDRFSAERTGGSVSTLTIQRTQQEDSAVYLCASSLPNPGGEQYFGPGTRLTVT.